Each of the 32 T cell receptor beta chains below was sequenced from the same sample in a study of blood T cells in healthy people across ages. Alongside a J-beta primer mix, a sample-barcoded 5' primer served in a second PCR lasting 7 to 11 cycles. A single record per CDR3 protein comes from TCRdb applying MiXCR to the 5' RACE reads. The top ten clones hold roughly 6.3% of a sample with about 1.4 million distinct CDR3 sequences, approximately 59% of them seen once. The sequenced sample was blood. The receptors stem from a man younger than 30 in good health.

The chain is built from TRBV29-1 and TRBJ1-1, with D possibly TRBD1 on 5 matching bases. This CDR3 has 13 residues. The V and J ends lost 4 bases and 5 bases respectively, with 14 bases between them. Germline V gene sequence: CDR1 SQVTM, CDR2 ANQGSEA. As DNA, the CDR3 is TGCAGCGTTGTCTATGGGGGAGGGACTGAAGCTTTCTTT. This sequence encodes CSVVYGGGTEAFF.

This chain uses TRBV7-2 with TRBJ1-5; D call uncertain. From germline, CDR1 is SGHTA and CDR2 FQGNSA. The CDR3 contains 13 residues. V gave up 5 bases and J gave up 7 bases, with 12 bases separating them. As DNA, the CDR3 is TGTGCCAGCAGCCGCTCAGCGGGGCAGCCCCAGCATTTT. Protein: CASSRSAGQPQHF.

This clonotype showed up just a few times. This chain links TRBV25-1 with TRBJ1-2, with 7 bases matching TRBD1. Germline V gene sequence: CDR1 MGHDK, CDR2 SYGVNS. V shed 3 bases, J shed 7 bases, and the junction held 11 bases outside the gene matches. There are 15 residues in the CDR3. CDR3: CASSDVTGFGRGYTF. The CDR3 DNA reads TGTGCCAGCAGTGACGTGACAGGGTTTGGTCGTGGCTACACCTTC.

V and J are TRBV7-2 and TRBJ2-7, with D perhaps matching TRBD1 or TRBD2 (5 bases each). V was trimmed by 6 bases and J by 3 bases, leaving 15 bases between them. The V gene's germline CDR1 is SGHTA and CDR2 FQGNSA. The CDR3 length is 14 residues. The CDR3 protein is CASSLGQRGYEQYF. DNA for the CDR3: TGTGCCAGCAGTTTGGGCCAGAGGGGCTACGAGCAGTACTTC.

The chain joins TRBV27 to TRBJ2-1; 7 bases fit TRBD1. Germline V lookup: CDR1 MNHEY, CDR2 SMNVEV (reference sequence). With V trimmed by 3 bases and J by 2 bases, 7 bases remained unmatched. This CDR3 has 16 amino acids. In DNA form, the CDR3 reads TGTGCCAGCAGTTTGTACAGGGGTGGTCCCTACAATGAGCAGTTCTTC. Residues: CASSLYRGGPYNEQFF.

This clonotype was counted between two and nine times. This chain connects TRBV7-2 to TRBJ1-2; 7 nucleotides align to TRBD1. Losses at the gene ends were 3 bases for V and 2 bases for J; bases not matched to a gene: 6. The CDR3 contains 15 residues. CDR1 and CDR2 (germline): SGHTA, FQGNSA. DNA of the CDR3: TGTGCCAGCAGCTTGAGGACAGGCTCAAACTATGGCTACACCTTC. Amino acids: CASSLRTGSNYGYTF.

The gene calls are TRBV6-2 or TRBV6-3 and TRBJ2-4; D might be TRBD2 (6 bases). The CDR3 covers 12 residues. Trimming left V 4 bases short and J 13 bases short, with 14 bases between. Germline CDR1 MNHEY, CDR2 SVGEGT. The CDR3 reads CASSSYPGEQYF. The CDR3 DNA reads TGTGCCAGCAGTTCCTACCCGGGGGAGCAGTACTTC.

This sequence joins TRBV7-2 and TRBJ2-5, with D unresolved. CDR1 and CDR2 (germline): SGHTA, FQGNSA. The CDR3 covers 14 residues. With 9 bases removed from V and 5 bases from J, the gap between germline ends came to 19 bases. CDR3 DNA: TGTGCCAGTCGAGAGAGCACCGTCCAGGAGACCCAGTACTTC. Its protein is CASRESTVQETQYF.

The V call is TRBV6-2 or TRBV6-3, the J call TRBJ1-4; TRBD1 matches 8 bases. This CDR3 is built from 15 residues. Germline V gene lookup returns CDR1 MNHEY and CDR2 SVGEGT. V was clipped by 7 bases and J by 0 bases; unmatched bases: 4. CDR3 coding DNA: TGTGCCAGCACCGGGACAGGATCAACTAATGAAAAACTGTTTTTT. Amino acid sequence: CASTGTGSTNEKLFF.

This sequence joins TRBV11-3 and TRBJ2-3; a weak D match, TRBD1 (6 bases). Looked up from germline, CDR1 is SGHNT and CDR2 is YENEEA. There are 14 residues in the CDR3. Trimming shortened V by 5 bases and J by 2 bases, and 11 bases separated the two germline ends. CDR3 sequence: CASSRQDLTDTQYF. CDR3 DNA sequence: TGTGCCAGCAGCAGACAGGATCTCACAGATACGCAGTATTTT. The full variable domain, completed using reference TRBV11-3 and TRBJ2-3, is EAGVVQSPRYKIIEKKQPVAFWCNPISGHNTLYWYLQNLGQGPELLIRYENEEAVDDSQLPKDRFSAERLKGVDSTLKIQPAELGDSAVYLCASSRQDLTDTQYFGPGTRLTVL.

This clonotype was seen a few times. The chain recombines TRBV20-1 with TRBJ2-1; D gene uncertain. The germline V and J ends were trimmed by 0 bases and 4 bases, with 10 bases remaining between them. The germline V gene has CDR1 DFQATT and CDR2 SNEGSKA (reference sequence). The CDR3 length is 14 residues. The CDR3, as DNA: TGCAGTGCTAGAGATATTGAAAGATACAATGAGCAGTTCTTC. This gives the protein CSARDIERYNEQFF.

This clonotype was seen a few times. The chain joins TRBV20-1 to TRBJ1-3; D gene unclear. The V end was cut by 1 base, the J end by 1 base, with 17 bases between. The CDR3 runs 17 residues. Per the germline V gene, CDR1 is DFQATT and CDR2 is SNEGSKA (reference sequence). The chain's CDR3 is CSARVLGRTESGNTIYF. In DNA, the CDR3 is TGCAGTGCTAGAGTTCTTGGACGGACCGAATCTGGAAACACCATATATTTT.

V gene TRBV10-3 combines with J gene TRBJ2-4; possibly TRBD2 for D (6 bases). The closer fit of TRBJ2-7 to the DNA end suggests the J call may be wrong. The CDR3 loop spans 12 amino acids. Germline CDR1 reads ENHRY; CDR2 reads SYGVKD. The CDR3 DNA follows: TGTGCCATCAGTGATTGGACTAACGAGCAGTACTTC. Protein sequence: CAISDWTNEQYF.

This clonotype was detected only a few times. The DNA of the CDR3 is TGCAGTGCCACCACACCTTACCCAAATGAGACCCAGTACTTC. Its protein is CSATTPYPNETQYF. The rearrangement joins TRBV20-1 to TRBJ2-5; no reliable D call. CDR1 is DFQATT and CDR2 is SNEGSKA in the germline V gene (reference sequence). CDR3 length: 14 residues. Trimming removed 6 bases from V and 5 bases from J, with 19 bases in between.

V is TRBV15 and J is TRBJ1-5, with D possibly matching TRBD1 (5 bases). This CDR3 has 19 amino acids. Trimming pared 6 bases from V and 0 bases from J, leaving 24 bases between. Germline V gene data show CDR1 as LNHNV and CDR2 as YYDKDF (reference sequence). CDR3 bases: TGTGCCACCAGAGGGGCTGTTATAGGGACTTCATATAGCAATCAGCCCCAGCATTTT. Amino acid sequence: CATRGAVIGTSYSNQPQHF. The entire variable domain, with the rest obtained from reference TRBV15 and TRBJ1-5, is as follows: DAMVIQNPRYQVTQFGKPVTLSCSQTLNHNVMYWYQQKSSQAPKLLFHYYDKDFNNEADTPDNFQSRRPNTSFCFLDIRSPGLGDTAMYLCATRGAVIGTSYSNQPQHFGDGTRLSIL.

CDR3 sequence (DNA): TGTGCCAGCAGCTTAGTTCCTAGCGGATACAATGAGCAGTTCTTC. Its translation: CASSLVPSGYNEQFF. The chain couples TRBV7-6 to TRBJ2-1; 7 nucleotides match TRBD2. The CDR3 covers 15 residues. Germline CDR1 reads SGHVS; CDR2 reads FNYEAQ. Trimming took 1 base from V and 4 from J; bases not matched to a gene: 4.

The chain couples TRBV7-2 to TRBJ2-5; D tentatively reads TRBD1 or TRBD2 (5 bases each). V was trimmed by 1 base and J by 1 base, leaving 13 bases between them. CDR1 and CDR2 (germline): SGHTA, FQGNSA. There are 16 residues in the CDR3. The chain's CDR3 is CASSLGIWGTQETQYF. The CDR3 DNA is TGTGCCAGCAGCTTAGGGATTTGGGGGACCCAAGAGACCCAGTACTTC.

This clonotype turned up a few times. The V and J genes are TRBV7-2 and TRBJ2-1; D may match TRBD1 or TRBD2 (5 bases each). Trimming took 3 bases from V and 6 from J, leaving 12 bases between them. The CDR3 runs to 14 residues. Germline V gene lookup returns CDR1 SGHTA and CDR2 FQGNSA. The CDR3 nucleotides read TGTGCCAGCAGCTTCCGGGACGGCCTCAATGAGCAGTTCTTC. Protein: CASSFRDGLNEQFF.

The V gene is TRBV29-1, the J gene TRBJ2-5; a weak D match, TRBD2 (6 bases). Trimming shortened V by 4 bases and J by 11 bases, and 20 bases separated the two germline ends. The CDR3 has 13 residues. Germline V gene lookup returns CDR1 SQVTM and CDR2 ANQGSEA. The CDR3: CSVGGELVAEQYF. The CDR3 DNA follows: TGCAGCGTTGGGGGGGAACTTGTGGCGGAGCAGTACTTC.

CDR3 sequence reads: CASSEVGGPGSYNEQFF. The DNA of the CDR3 is TGCGCCAGCAGCGAGGTTGGGGGACCCGGCTCCTACAATGAGCAGTTCTTC. This sequence joins TRBV4-1 and TRBJ2-1; D assignment may be TRBD1 or TRBD2 (5 bases each). The V and J ends lost 5 bases and 0 bases respectively, with 17 bases between them. Looked up from germline, CDR1 is MGHRA and CDR2 is YSYEKL. This CDR3 has 17 residues.

This chain joins TRBV4-2 and TRBJ2-1; 9 positions match TRBD2. The germline gives CDR1 LGHNA, CDR2 YNFKEQ. The CDR3 sequence is 16 residues long. The V and J ends lost 7 bases and 6 bases, in that order; junction bases with no gene match: 13. The CDR3 region is CASNNPGTSISNEQFF. The CDR3 nucleotides are TGTGCCAGCAACAACCCCGGGACTAGCATCTCCAATGAGCAGTTCTTC.

This chain connects TRBV12-3 or TRBV12-4 to TRBJ2-7; 12 bases match TRBD1. CDR3 length: 15 residues. The V and J ends lost 5 bases and 7 bases, in that order; junction bases with no gene match: 9. The CDR3 loop reads CASSPPGQGAQEQYF. The DNA for the CDR3 is TGTGCCAGCAGTCCCCCGGGACAGGGGGCGCAAGAGCAGTACTTC.

The rearrangement links TRBV4-3 to TRBJ1-2, with 7 positions matching TRBD1. From germline, CDR1 is LGHNA and CDR2 YSLEER. The CDR3 has 15 amino acids. The V gene end was trimmed by 4 bases and the J gene end by 0 bases; junction bases not matched to a gene: 5. The chain's CDR3 is CASSPRDSPNYGYTF. In DNA, the CDR3 is TGCGCCAGCAGCCCCCGGGACAGTCCTAACTATGGCTACACCTTC.

In its sample, this clonotype was seen a few times. The chain links TRBV4-3 to TRBJ2-5; possible D gene TRBD2, 5 bases. CDR3 length equals 16 residues. CDR1 is LGHNA, CDR2 YSLEER, per germline. Trimming shortened V by 0 bases and J by 6 bases, and 17 bases separated the two germline ends. The CDR3 loop reads CASSQDQTSRSQTQYF. For the CDR3, the DNA is TGCGCCAGCAGCCAAGACCAAACTAGTCGAAGCCAGACCCAGTACTTC.

The chain has TRBV29-1 and TRBJ1-3; D gene ambiguous. The CDR3 is made up of 15 amino acids. V was cut by 1 base and J by 3 bases, with 13 bases left in between. Looked up from germline, CDR1 is SQVTM and CDR2 is ANQGSEA. The CDR3 DNA reads as TGCAGCGTTGAAGGTCCTGCCCCCGGTGGAAACACCATATATTTT. It translates to CSVEGPAPGGNTIYF.

This clonotype has just a few counts. The CDR3 spells CASSQEPNGPHLRYEQYF. CDR3 nucleotides: TGCGCCAGCAGCCAAGAACCAAACGGGCCCCATTTACGCTACGAGCAGTACTTC. V is TRBV4-1 and J is TRBJ2-7; no clear D. V lost 0 bases, J lost 3 bases, and 21 bases lay in between. Germline V gives CDR1 MGHRA, CDR2 YSYEKL. The CDR3 extends over 18 amino acids.

This clonotype has a count of ten or more. A much larger clone differs by one base, so this may be a read error. The rearrangement uses TRBV4-2 and TRBJ2-3, with 9 bases matching TRBD2. The CDR3 runs to 16 residues. Germline loops: CDR1 LGHNA, CDR2 YNFKEQ. V trimming: 1 base; J trimming: 3 bases; junction bases outside the gene matches: 5. The chain's CDR3 is CASSQAVAGATDTQYF. CDR3 sequence (DNA): TGTGCCAGCAGCCAAGCTGTAGCGGGGGCGACAGATACGCAGTATTTT.

The J gene is TRBJ2-7, the V gene TRBV4-2; D is unclear. V lost 1 base to trimming and J lost 1 base, with 5 bases between them. Germline V gene data show CDR1 as LGHNA and CDR2 as YNFKEQ. The CDR3 consists of 13 residues. CDR3 DNA sequence: TGTGCCAGCAGCCAAGTGCAATCCTACGAGCAGTACTTC. Amino acid sequence: CASSQVQSYEQYF.

This rearrangement joins TRBV4-1 to TRBJ2-3, with D unresolved. With 4 bases removed from V and 4 bases from J, the gap between germline ends came to 15 bases. Per germline, CDR1 MGHRA and CDR2 YSYEKL. The CDR3 has 15 residues. CDR3: CASSLQTSLADTQYF. In DNA form, the CDR3 reads TGCGCCAGCAGCCTACAGACTTCCCTGGCAGATACGCAGTATTTT.

The chain recombines TRBV20-1 with TRBJ1-2, with D perhaps matching TRBD1 (5 bases). The CDR3 totals 12 residues. Per germline, CDR1 DFQATT and CDR2 SNEGSKA (reference sequence). Trimming removed 5 bases at V and 4 bases at J, with 11 bases between. The CDR3 DNA reads as TGCAGTGCTGCTGGACAAGTCTATGGCTACACCTTC. Translating gives CSAAGQVYGYTF.

This chain links TRBV3-1 with TRBJ2-7; TRBD1 matches 9 bases. The CDR3 has 15 residues. Germline trimming cut 0 bases from V and 2 bases from J; bases unmatched to any gene: 2. Germline loops: CDR1 LGHDT, CDR2 YNNKEL (reference sequence). CDR3 loop: CASSQEQGATYEQYF. CDR3 nucleotides: TGTGCCAGCAGCCAAGAACAGGGGGCTACCTACGAGCAGTACTTC.

The V gene is TRBV5-1, the J gene TRBJ2-3; 9 positions agree with TRBD2. Germline V gives CDR1 SGHRS, CDR2 YFSETQ. Trimming removed 4 bases from V and 2 bases from J; junction bases left unmatched: 5. The CDR3 consists of 15 residues. The CDR3 sequence: CASSQTSGDTDTQYF. The CDR3, as DNA: TGCGCCAGCAGCCAGACTAGCGGAGACACAGATACGCAGTATTTT.